This TCR beta chain was sequenced in a study of beta chain features in type 1 diabetes. The table lists this clone with a few counts. Expressed TCRB transcripts were sequenced, since all the RNA that had been isolated was reverse transcribed. Profiling relied on immunoSEQ multiplex PCR, and the TCRdb table lists in-frame clones only, not all of them. The sample has under 800,000 clones, roughly 15% seen once. This CDR3 has 13 amino acids. The germline CDR1 and CDR2 sequences are SGHTA and FQGNSA. Trimming stripped 5 bases from V and 7 bases from J, with 14 bases between. Sample: naive CD4+ T cells from blood. The TCR sequence derives from a man younger than 30 in good health. The chain combines TRBV7-2 with TRBJ1-2; tentative D call: TRBD1 (5 bases). The CDR3 coding sequence is TGTGCCAGCAGCCCTGCGGAAGGGGTTGGCTACACCTTC. Translated: CASSPAEGVGYTF. Full variable domain (missing parts from reference TRBV7-2 and TRBJ1-2): GAGVSQSPSNKVTEKGKDVELRCDPISGHTALYWYRQSLGQGLEFLIYFQGNSAPDKSGLPSDRFSAERTGGSVSTLTIQRTQQEDSAVYLCASSPAEGVGYTFGSGTRLTVV.